A selection of T cell receptor beta chains follows, all from one sample in a study of T cells in Graves' hyperthyroidism and ophthalmopathy. TCRdb analysed the multiplex PCR reads with MiXCR anew, one entry per CDR3 protein. This table holds 380,000 or so distinct CDR3 sequences, approximately 20% found once. Sequencing input: blood. These receptors were taken from a woman between 18 and 29 years old with Graves' hyperthyroidism. Each CDR3 is given with its conserved first and last residue. The D gene is left open where the match is weak. Clone size is stated in some rows and not others, as once, few, many or a class when expanded.

TRBV6-1	TRBJ1-1	-	many	TGTGCCAGCAGGATTTCAGCCGAGGGCACTGAAGCTTTCTTT	CASRISAEGTEAFF
TRBV10-1	TRBJ1-1	-	many	TGCGCCAGCAGTGAGATGGGGGTCACTGAAGCTTTCTTT	CASSEMGVTEAFF
TRBV7-9	TRBJ2-5	-	few	TGTGCCGGGGGCGAGGAGACCCAGTACTTC	CAGGEETQYF
TRBV24-1	TRBJ2-5	-	many	TGTGCCACCAGTGATTTTACCAGGGGAGGACAAGAGACCCAGTACTTC	CATSDFTRGGQETQYF
TRBV24-1	TRBJ1-5	-	many	TGTGCCACCAGTGATTCAGGACTGCAGAATAGCAATCAGCCCCAGCATTTT	CATSDSGLQNSNQPQHF
TRBV30	TRBJ2-4	TRBD1	once	TGTGCCTGGAGTCAGTCCGGGACAGGGGTAAACATTCAGTACTTC	CAWSQSGTGVNIQYF
TRBV6-1	TRBJ1-2	TRBD1	-	TGTGCCAGCAGTGGGGACAGGGAGCCGGGAAACTATGGCTACACCTTC	CASSGDREPGNYGYTF
TRBV7-8	TRBJ2-7	TRBD2	-	TGTGCCAGCAGCACCCGGACTAGCTACGAGCAGTACTTC	CASSTRTSYEQYF
TRBV6-1	TRBJ1-2	-	many	TGTGCCAGCCAGGATTTTACCTATGGCTACACCTTC	CASQDFTYGYTF
TRBV12-3/TRBV12-4	TRBJ2-7	-	-	TGTGCCAGCAGTTTGACATTGGCCTACGAGCAGTACTTC	CASSLTLAYEQYF
TRBV7-2	TRBJ1-2	TRBD1	many	TGTGCCAGCAGCCCGGACAGGGCATTTGGCTACACCTTC	CASSPDRAFGYTF
TRBV20-1	TRBJ2-5	TRBD2	few	TGCAGTGCTCACTTGCGGGGGGGTCTGGCCCAGTACTTC	CSAHLRGGLAQYF
TRBV12-3/TRBV12-4	TRBJ2-7	TRBD1	many	TGTGCCAGCAGTGCCGGGACAGGGTCCTACGAGCAGTACTTC	CASSAGTGSYEQYF
TRBV19	TRBJ1-1	TRBD1	-	TGTGCCAGTAGTAGGGACAGTTCGAACACTGAAGCTTTCTTT	CASSRDSSNTEAFF
TRBV6-1	TRBJ2-2	TRBD1	-	TGTGCCAGCAGTAAGACAGGGGGCTACACCGGGGAGCTGTTTTTT	CASSKTGGYTGELFF
TRBV10-2	TRBJ2-7	-	many	TGCGCCAGCAGGAGCCCACAGGGAATTCGCTCCTACGAGCAGTACTTC	CASRSPQGIRSYEQYF
TRBV28	TRBJ1-1	-	many	TGTGCCAGCATGACGAATTGGGTGGCGTCAATGAACACTGAAGCTTTCTTT	CASMTNWVASMNTEAFF
TRBV27	TRBJ1-2	-	many	TGTGCCAGCAGGGGCAGCCGGGAAGGCTACACCTTC	CASRGSREGYTF
TRBV5-1	TRBJ2-5	-	-	TGCGCCAGCAGCTTGGGTGACCAGGGGCCCGGGGGGAGTGCCCAGTACTTC	CASSLGDQGPGGSAQYF
TRBV12-3/TRBV12-4	TRBJ1-2	-	-	TGTGCCAGCAGTACTCAGTATCGTGGTGGCTACACCTTC	CASSTQYRGGYTF
TRBV5-1	TRBJ1-1	-	many	TGCGCCAGCAGCTTGGGCACAGGGAACAAGAACACTGAAGCTTTCTTT	CASSLGTGNKNTEAFF
TRBV6-2/TRBV6-3	TRBJ2-7	-	few	TGTGCCAGCAGTTACGAGGGGCGACCCTACGAGCAGTACTTC	CASSYEGRPYEQYF
TRBV12-3/TRBV12-4	TRBJ2-2	-	many	TGTGCCAGCAGTTTTCAGGGGACCGGGGAGCTGTTTTTT	CASSFQGTGELFF
TRBV29-1	TRBJ2-5	TRBD2	many	TGCAGCGTGCCAACTAGCGGGGGGGCACGAGGAGAGACCCAGTACTTC	CSVPTSGGARGETQYF
TRBV5-6	TRBJ2-6	-	-	TGTGCCAGCAGCCCCCCGACCGACTCTGGGGCCAACGTCCTGACTTTC	CASSPPTDSGANVLTF
TRBV20-1	TRBJ2-2	TRBD2	many	TGCAGTGCTAGGGAATTAGCGGGGGGCCACACCGGGGAGCTGTTTTTT	CSARELAGGHTGELFF
TRBV30	TRBJ1-1	-	many	TGTGCCTGGAGTGTACGGGTCGGAGCGAAGATGAACACTGAAGCTTTCTTT	CAWSVRVGAKMNTEAFF
TRBV4-1	TRBJ1-1	TRBD1	few	TGCGCCAGCAGCCACCCGGGACAGGGGGGGGGCACTGAAGCTTTCTTT	CASSHPGQGGGTEAFF
TRBV20-1	TRBJ2-5	-	many	TGCAGTGCTCCCACGGAAGGGGTAGGAGAGACCCAGTACTTC	CSAPTEGVGETQYF
TRBV7-2	TRBJ1-2	TRBD1	many	TGTGCCAGCAGGCCCGGGACAGGGGGTGGCTACACCTTC	CASRPGTGGGYTF
TRBV7-8	TRBJ2-2	-	many	TGTGCCAGCAGCTTAGCCACCCGGAAGACCGGGGAGCTGTTTTTT	CASSLATRKTGELFF
TRBV12-3/TRBV12-4	TRBJ1-2	-	-	TGTGCCAGCAGTTTTGCCCCGGGACGCGGGGTCTATGGCTACACCTTC	CASSFAPGRGVYGYTF
TRBV7-3	TRBJ2-2	-	many	TGTGCCAGCAGCTTTAGTCGGACCGGGGAGCTGTTTTTT	CASSFSRTGELFF
TRBV10-3	TRBJ2-2	TRBD2	-	TGTGCCATCAGTGAGTCGTTAGCGGGAGCGAACACCGGGGAGCTGTTTTTT	CAISESLAGANTGELFF
TRBV6-6	TRBJ2-7	-	many	TGTGCCAGCAGGACGGCGAGCTCCTACGAGCAGTACTTC	CASRTASSYEQYF
TRBV20-1	TRBJ1-1	TRBD1	many	TGCAGTGCTAGAGGGACAGGGGGAGACACTGAAGCTTTCTTT	CSARGTGGDTEAFF
TRBV27	TRBJ2-7	TRBD1	many	TGTGCCACCTACCCGGGACAGGGGGCGCGAGAGCAGTACTTC	CATYPGQGAREQYF
TRBV7-2	TRBJ2-5	-	many	TGTGCCAGCAGCCTCTCTAGATGGCAAGAGACCCAGTACTTC	CASSLSRWQETQYF
TRBV7-9	TRBJ1-1	-	many	TGTGCCAGCAGCTTAGGGTACGCCGGGGGCTCTGAAGCTTTCTTT	CASSLGYAGGSEAFF
TRBV24-1	TRBJ2-7	TRBD1	many	TGTGCCACCAGTGATTTGCCTTGGGACAGGGCCTCCTACGAGCAGTACTTC	CATSDLPWDRASYEQYF
TRBV12-3/TRBV12-4	TRBJ1-1	-	many	TGTGCCAGCAGTTGGACGGGTCAGGGGTGGGAAGCTTTCTTT	CASSWTGQGWEAFF
TRBV6-1	TRBJ2-7	-	many	TGTGCCAGCAGTGCGTACGAGAACTACGAGCAGTACTTC	CASSAYENYEQYF
TRBV20-1	TRBJ2-7	-	many	TGCAGTGCTTACAGGGAATCTTACTCCTACGAGCAGTACTTC	CSAYRESYSYEQYF